This T cell receptor beta chain was retrieved from a study of shared clonotypes between healthy human individuals. Whole-study findings and limits: Only blood was sampled; tissue repertoires likely differ. Shared clonotypes: about 5% naive CD4, 3% to 3.5% naive CD8, less than 2.5% memory CD4, under 0.5% memory CD8.

Sequencing was performed with immunoSEQ multiplex PCR; in TCRdb, only in-frame clones are kept and a portion is missing. The sample yields some 1 million clones, approximately 70% seen once. To note about this clone: No antigen is known for it.

V shed 8 bases and J shed 0 bases, with 18 bases lying between them. CDR3 size: 16 residues. The germline gives CDR1 MDHEN, CDR2 SYDVKM. Sequencing was performed on memory CD4+ T cells sorted from blood. Subset specified: CD45RA-negative fraction. The gene calls are TRBV28 and TRBJ2-3; D gene ambiguous. The sequence came from a man between 18 and 29 years old in good health. The CDR3 coding sequence is TGTGCCAGCTCTCTTTCCGGGTTAGGTAGCACAGATACGCAGTATTTT. Its protein product is CASSLSGLGSTDTQYF.